One TCR beta chain is described in this entry. This clonotype occurred a few times. Its recognized antigen is unknown. It has no much larger one-base neighbor in the sample; base qualities were not kept. The data originate from a study of T-cell reconstitution after alpha-beta-depleted transplantation in children (dated by TCRdb to 2016 to 2018). Turning to the overall study: T-cell immune reconstitution after TCRalphabeta/CD19-depleted allogeneic hematopoietic cell transplantation in children was quantitatively tracked in the study by means of TCR repertoire profiling. Study-level results and caveats: In some patients, high TCRbeta diversity at day 60 was attributed to recipient T cells and intrathymic progenitors that had survived conditioning. The frequencies of hyperexpanded clones fell over the following months, and after one year, T-cell counts and TCRbeta diversity were mostly attributed to newly produced T cells. The apparently early recovery of alphabetaT-cell counts about two months after transplant reportedly depended on only several hundred rapidly expanded clones that came from non-depleted graft cells.

This specimen's treatment or condition label, interpreted: allogeneic hematopoietic cell transplantation with graft depleted of TCRalphabeta T cells and CD19 B cells. The transplant recipients were children given TCRalphabeta/CD19-depleted allogeneic hematopoietic cell grafts. The method behind the library was PCR. Instrument on record: Illumina HiSeq 2500. To normalize quantification of the TCRbeta repertoire, the TCR libraries were built with molecular barcoding that relied on unique molecular identifiers. TCRdb trimmed the raw reads at Q25, called clones with MiXCR and kept productive beta chains. Duplicate CDR3 protein sequences are folded into a single record with the most common DNA and genes. The sample includes around 700,000 distinct CDR3 sequences, with about an eighth observed a single time. Of the sample, roughly 0.84% falls within the top ten clones. The clonotype was recovered from a girl aged 2 to 10 with congenital amegakaryocytic thrombocytopenia, due to receive a stem cell transplant. The sequenced sample was PBMCs, obtained before TCRalphabeta/CD19-depleted stem cell transplant.

The CDR3 corresponds to CAISEGTARQGSYEQYF. Read as DNA, the sequence is TGTGCCATCAGTGAGGGGACTGCGAGACAGGGATCCTACGAGCAGTACTTC. Recombination connected TRBV10-3 to TRBJ2-7; a tentative D call is TRBD1 (7 bases match). V drops 2 bases and J drops 1 base, leaving 18 bases in between. Measured from the cysteine to the phenylalanine, the CDR3 is 17 residues long. Only the CDR3 portion is preserved as DNA: 51 bases, with reading frame beginning at the first base. CDR1 ENHRY and CDR2 SYGVKD were looked up in the germline V gene.